These T cell receptor beta chains were read from a single sample in a study of cytomegalovirus exposure and HLA in healthy donors. The protocol was immunoSEQ multiplex PCR, while the TCRdb copy is restricted to in-frame clones and leaves out a portion. The sample holds some 150,000 clones, approximately 80% seen once. The source material was PBMCs. These TCRs come from a man aged 30 to 39 in good health and CMV-seronegative. The CDR3 runs from the conserved cysteine through the conserved F or W. D genes are given only for firm matches. Some rows have no size entry. The others give once, few or many, or a class for an expanded clone.

d_gene: .
abundance: .
j_gene: TRBJ2-7
v_gene: TRBV2
CDR3nt: TGTGCCAGCAGCGAAGGGGGGACAACCTACGAGCAGTACTTC
CDR3aa: CASSEGGTTYEQYF

d_gene: .
abundance: .
j_gene: TRBJ2-7
v_gene: TRBV20-1
CDR3nt: TGCAGTGCTCCGGACAGTTACGAGCAGTACTTC
CDR3aa: CSAPDSYEQYF

d_gene: .
abundance: .
j_gene: TRBJ1-2
v_gene: TRBV5-6
CDR3nt: TGTGCCAGCACCCTTACAGGGCACAGTGGTGGCTACACCTTC
CDR3aa: CASTLTGHSGGYTF

d_gene: .
abundance: .
j_gene: TRBJ1-2
v_gene: TRBV2
CDR3nt: TGTGCCAGCAGTGGTGCGGGAGAGAACTATGGCTACACCTTC
CDR3aa: CASSGAGENYGYTF

d_gene: TRBD2
abundance: .
j_gene: TRBJ2-7
v_gene: TRBV6-5
CDR3nt: TGTGCCAGCAGTACTCTAGCGGGCCACTACGAGCAGTACTTC
CDR3aa: CASSTLAGHYEQYF

d_gene: TRBD1
abundance: once
j_gene: TRBJ2-2
v_gene: TRBV2
CDR3nt: TGTGCCAGCAGTGAGCAGGGGGCGAACACCGGGGAGCTGTTTTTT
CDR3aa: CASSEQGANTGELFF

d_gene: .
abundance: .
j_gene: TRBJ1-2
v_gene: TRBV5-4
CDR3nt: TGTGCCAGCAGCTTGGGTGCGAGCTATGGCTACACCTTC
CDR3aa: CASSLGASYGYTF

d_gene: TRBD2
abundance: few
j_gene: TRBJ2-1
v_gene: TRBV6-5
CDR3nt: TGTGCCAGCCGGGGAGGGAGGGCCTACAATGAGCAGTTCTTC
CDR3aa: CASRGGRAYNEQFF

d_gene: .
abundance: once
j_gene: TRBJ1-1
v_gene: TRBV6-6
CDR3nt: TGTGCCAGCAGTATCAAACCCGCGGACACTGAAGCTTTCTTT
CDR3aa: CASSIKPADTEAFF

d_gene: .
abundance: .
j_gene: TRBJ2-1
v_gene: TRBV5-6
CDR3nt: TGTGCCAGCAGCCCGACAAATAGCGATGAGCAGTTCTTC
CDR3aa: CASSPTNSDEQFF

d_gene: .
abundance: .
j_gene: TRBJ2-2
v_gene: TRBV28
CDR3nt: TGTGCCAGCAGCTTCCTACCAACCGGGGAGCTGTTTTTT
CDR3aa: CASSFLPTGELFF

d_gene: .
abundance: .
j_gene: TRBJ1-1
v_gene: TRBV7-2
CDR3nt: TGTGCCAGCAGTCGATGGGGGGGACGGGCTGAAGCTTTCTTT
CDR3aa: CASSRWGGRAEAFF

d_gene: TRBD1
abundance: .
j_gene: TRBJ1-2
v_gene: TRBV10-3
CDR3nt: TGTGCCATCAGCGCCGGGACAGGCTATGGCTACACCTTC
CDR3aa: CAISAGTGYGYTF

d_gene: .
abundance: .
j_gene: TRBJ2-7
v_gene: TRBV25-1
CDR3nt: TGTGCCAGCAGGGGTGAGGTAGCCTACGAGCAGTACTTC
CDR3aa: CASRGEVAYEQYF

d_gene: .
abundance: .
j_gene: TRBJ2-4
v_gene: TRBV29-1
CDR3nt: TGCAGCGTTTGGGGGGGGGTAGGGGGAGACATTCAGTACTTC
CDR3aa: CSVWGGVGGDIQYF

d_gene: .
abundance: .
j_gene: TRBJ1-2
v_gene: TRBV2
CDR3nt: TGTGCCAGCAGTGAATGGTCGGGGGAGGTTGGCTACACCTTC
CDR3aa: CASSEWSGEVGYTF

d_gene: TRBD1
abundance: .
j_gene: TRBJ1-2
v_gene: TRBV7-2
CDR3nt: TGTGCCAGCAGCTCAAACCCCAGGGGGCGAAATGGCTACACCTTC
CDR3aa: CASSSNPRGRNGYTF

d_gene: TRBD1
abundance: .
j_gene: TRBJ2-7
v_gene: TRBV6-4
CDR3nt: TGTGCCAGCAGTCTCTACCCAACCGGGACAGGCTCCTACGAGCAGTACTTC
CDR3aa: CASSLYPTGTGSYEQYF

d_gene: .
abundance: few
j_gene: TRBJ1-6
v_gene: TRBV6-6
CDR3nt: TGTGCCAGCAGTTACTCGCCCTCAGGACCCCTCCACTTT
CDR3aa: CASSYSPSGPLHF

d_gene: .
abundance: once
j_gene: TRBJ1-2
v_gene: TRBV5-1
CDR3nt: TGCGCCAGCAGCTCAGGGAGGGACTATGGCTACACCTTC
CDR3aa: CASSSGRDYGYTF

d_gene: TRBD2
abundance: .
j_gene: TRBJ2-1
v_gene: TRBV7-3
CDR3nt: TGTGCCAGCAGCTCACTAGCGGGAGGGCCCAATGAGCAGTTCTTC
CDR3aa: CASSSLAGGPNEQFF

d_gene: .
abundance: .
j_gene: TRBJ2-1
v_gene: TRBV10-3
CDR3nt: TGTGCCATCAGTGAGTCCAGGCTGGGGACTTACAATGAGCAGTTCTTC
CDR3aa: CAISESRLGTYNEQFF

d_gene: TRBD1
abundance: .
j_gene: TRBJ2-1
v_gene: TRBV10-3
CDR3nt: TGTGCCATCAGTGGACGCCGGGACAGAGCTTACAATGAGCAGTTCTTC
CDR3aa: CAISGRRDRAYNEQFF

d_gene: .
abundance: once
j_gene: TRBJ2-5
v_gene: TRBV18
CDR3nt: TGTGCCAGCTCACCTGGACAGCGAACGGAGACCCAGTACTTC
CDR3aa: CASSPGQRTETQYF

d_gene: TRBD2
abundance: .
j_gene: TRBJ2-2
v_gene: TRBV6-5
CDR3nt: TGTGCCAGCAGTTACGCGGGAGGAAACACCGGGGAGCTGTTTTTT
CDR3aa: CASSYAGGNTGELFF

d_gene: .
abundance: few
j_gene: TRBJ2-7
v_gene: TRBV2
CDR3nt: TGTGCCAGCTCCTACCCATTCTACGAGCAGTACTTC
CDR3aa: CASSYPFYEQYF

d_gene: .
abundance: .
j_gene: TRBJ1-2
v_gene: TRBV6-5
CDR3nt: TGTGCCAGCAGTTACTCGAGTGTGCCGCACTATGGCTACACCTTC
CDR3aa: CASSYSSVPHYGYTF

d_gene: .
abundance: .
j_gene: TRBJ2-7
v_gene: TRBV14
CDR3nt: TGTGCCAGCAGCCACTCATTTTACGAGCAGTACTTC
CDR3aa: CASSHSFYEQYF

d_gene: .
abundance: .
j_gene: TRBJ1-5
v_gene: TRBV5-6
CDR3nt: TGTGCCAGCAGCTTAGCAGGGGGCAATCAGCCCCAGCATTTT
CDR3aa: CASSLAGGNQPQHF

d_gene: .
abundance: .
j_gene: TRBJ1-6
v_gene: TRBV6-5
CDR3nt: TGTGCCAGCAGGATTCTTCAGGGAAATAAATCACCCCTCCACTTT
CDR3aa: CASRILQGNKSPLHF

d_gene: TRBD1
abundance: .
j_gene: TRBJ2-3
v_gene: TRBV28
CDR3nt: TGTGCCAGCAGTTTAGCTAGCCAGGGGGCCAGCACAGATACGCAGTATTTT
CDR3aa: CASSLASQGASTDTQYF

d_gene: .
abundance: .
j_gene: TRBJ2-1
v_gene: TRBV5-1
CDR3nt: TGCGCCAGCAGCTTGGTGTCTAGCTCCTACAATGAGCAGTTCTTC
CDR3aa: CASSLVSSSYNEQFF

d_gene: TRBD1
abundance: .
j_gene: TRBJ2-2
v_gene: TRBV29-1
CDR3nt: TGCAGCGTGGGACAGGCCGGGGAGCTGTTTTTT
CDR3aa: CSVGQAGELFF

d_gene: .
abundance: .
j_gene: TRBJ2-2
v_gene: TRBV6-4
CDR3nt: TGTGCCAGCAGTGACGGGCAGTCCACCGGGGAGCTGTTTTTT
CDR3aa: CASSDGQSTGELFF

d_gene: TRBD2
abundance: .
j_gene: TRBJ2-1
v_gene: TRBV7-6
CDR3nt: TGTGCCACCCGGGAGGTCAATTCCAATGAGCAGTTCTTC
CDR3aa: CATREVNSNEQFF

d_gene: TRBD1
abundance: .
j_gene: TRBJ1-3
v_gene: TRBV5-1
CDR3nt: TGCGCCAGCAGCGTTCAGGGGGCGCAACCTGGAAACACCATATATTTT
CDR3aa: CASSVQGAQPGNTIYF

d_gene: TRBD1
abundance: .
j_gene: TRBJ1-1
v_gene: TRBV7-9
CDR3nt: TGTGCCAGCAGCTTAAAGGGGGCTGGGACTGAAGCTTTCTTT
CDR3aa: CASSLKGAGTEAFF

d_gene: .
abundance: .
j_gene: TRBJ1-2
v_gene: TRBV18
CDR3nt: TGTGCCAGCTCACGTGACGGGCAGGAGGGCTATGGCTACACCTTC
CDR3aa: CASSRDGQEGYGYTF

d_gene: .
abundance: .
j_gene: TRBJ1-1
v_gene: TRBV9
CDR3nt: TGTGCCAGCAGCGTAACAGATCAGAACACTGAAGCTTTCTTT
CDR3aa: CASSVTDQNTEAFF

d_gene: .
abundance: .
j_gene: TRBJ1-2
v_gene: TRBV29-1
CDR3nt: TGCAGCGTGGGCAGGGAGGGAAACTATGGCTACACCTTC
CDR3aa: CSVGREGNYGYTF

d_gene: .
abundance: .
j_gene: TRBJ1-1
v_gene: TRBV28
CDR3nt: TGTGCCAGCAAGCTTCGAGCAAATACTGAAGCTTTCTTT
CDR3aa: CASKLRANTEAFF

d_gene: TRBD1
abundance: once
j_gene: TRBJ2-1
v_gene: TRBV5-6
CDR3nt: TGTGCCAGCATCGAGAGGACAGGGGTAGGCAATGAGCAGTTCTTC
CDR3aa: CASIERTGVGNEQFF

d_gene: .
abundance: .
j_gene: TRBJ2-6
v_gene: TRBV19
CDR3nt: TGTGCCACCGCCTGGGGGGAAAGCTCTGGGGCCAACGTCCTGACTTTC
CDR3aa: CATAWGESSGANVLTF

d_gene: TRBD2
abundance: .
j_gene: TRBJ2-3
v_gene: TRBV30
CDR3nt: TGTGCCTGGATCCTCGGGACTAGCGGGAGGACAGATACGCAGTATTTT
CDR3aa: CAWILGTSGRTDTQYF